The rows below give T cell receptor beta chains drawn from one sample of a study of blood T cell repertoires in COVID-19. Sequencing was performed with immunoSEQ multiplex PCR; in TCRdb, only in-frame clones are kept and a portion is missing. Among about 50,000 clones listed, 86% were seen once. The sample taken for sequencing was peripheral blood. These TCRs come from a woman in her sixties or seventies with acute or convalescent COVID-19. CDR3s include the opening cysteine and the closing phenylalanine or tryptophan. The order of the fields is V gene, D gene, clone size, J gene, CDR3 DNA, CDR3 protein. A D gene is named only where the DNA matches it firmly. Expanded clones get a size class; other rows say once, few or many, or leave the size out.

V gene: TRBV9; D gene: .; clone size: once; J gene: TRBJ1-3; CDR3 DNA: TGTGCCAGCAGCTTTAGTGGAGGAGGCACCACTGGAAACACCATATATTTT; CDR3 protein: CASSFSGGGTTGNTIYF
V gene: TRBV18; D gene: .; clone size: .; J gene: TRBJ2-3; CDR3 DNA: TGTGCCAGCTCACCCGGGGTGCCAGGGGCAGATACGCAGTATTTT; CDR3 protein: CASSPGVPGADTQYF
V gene: TRBV12-5; D gene: TRBD1; clone size: .; J gene: TRBJ2-5; CDR3 DNA: TGTGCTAGTGGCCAGCTACAGGGGGCGTTGGAGACCCAGTACTTC; CDR3 protein: CASGQLQGALETQYF
V gene: TRBV10-3; D gene: TRBD1; clone size: .; J gene: TRBJ1-2; CDR3 DNA: TGTGCCATCAGTGAGTCGATATCACAGGGGGGCTATGGCTACACCTTC; CDR3 protein: CAISESISQGGYGYTF
V gene: TRBV7-8; D gene: .; clone size: .; J gene: TRBJ1-1; CDR3 DNA: TGTGCCAGCAGCCACCGGGAAGGATGGAACACTGAAGCTTTCTTT; CDR3 protein: CASSHREGWNTEAFF
V gene: TRBV5-1; D gene: .; clone size: .; J gene: TRBJ1-4; CDR3 DNA: TGCGCCAGCAGCACAACAGGGACCCCCGGTGAAAAACTGTTTTTT; CDR3 protein: CASSTTGTPGEKLFF
V gene: TRBV19; D gene: .; clone size: once; J gene: TRBJ1-1; CDR3 DNA: TGTGCCAGTAGTATGGGAGCGGGGCTGAACACTGAAGCTTTCTTT; CDR3 protein: CASSMGAGLNTEAFF
V gene: TRBV15; D gene: .; clone size: .; J gene: TRBJ1-4; CDR3 DNA: TGTGCCACCAGCAGAAGGGCAGGGCTTGATGAAAAACTGTTTTTT; CDR3 protein: CATSRRAGLDEKLFF
V gene: TRBV2; D gene: TRBD2; clone size: large; J gene: TRBJ2-7; CDR3 DNA: TGTGCCAGCAGTGAAGCCAGGATAGCGGGTGGCTACGAGCAGTACTTC; CDR3 protein: CASSEARIAGGYEQYF
V gene: TRBV5-4; D gene: TRBD1; clone size: .; J gene: TRBJ1-5; CDR3 DNA: TGTGCCAGCAGCCAAAAAGGGACAGCGAATCAGCCCCAGCATTTT; CDR3 protein: CASSQKGTANQPQHF
V gene: TRBV7-9; D gene: TRBD1; clone size: .; J gene: TRBJ2-7; CDR3 DNA: TGTGCCAGCAGCTTATCCCCGGTTCCCACACAGGGGGGCGGCTACGAGCAGTACTTC; CDR3 protein: CASSLSPVPTQGGGYEQYF
V gene: TRBV3-1/TRBV3-2; D gene: .; clone size: .; J gene: TRBJ2-2; CDR3 DNA: TGTGCCAGCACAAGACTAGACCTCACCGGGGAGCTGTTTTTT; CDR3 protein: CASTRLDLTGELFF
V gene: TRBV5-4; D gene: .; clone size: few; J gene: TRBJ2-7; CDR3 DNA: TGTGCCAGCAGCATGACAGGCTACTACGAGCAGTACTTC; CDR3 protein: CASSMTGYYEQYF
V gene: TRBV19; D gene: .; clone size: .; J gene: TRBJ1-1; CDR3 DNA: TGTGCCAGTAGTATAGTAAGCTCCCCCGCAGCTTTCTTT; CDR3 protein: CASSIVSSPAAFF
V gene: TRBV28; D gene: TRBD2; clone size: once; J gene: TRBJ2-1; CDR3 DNA: TGTGCCAGCAGGAGTTCTAGCGGGGGGACCTACAATGAGCAGTTCTTC; CDR3 protein: CASRSSSGGTYNEQFF
V gene: TRBV9; D gene: .; clone size: once; J gene: TRBJ1-2; CDR3 DNA: TGTGCCAGCAGCGTAGGACTCGACTCGGGCTATGGCTACACCTTC; CDR3 protein: CASSVGLDSGYGYTF
V gene: TRBV7-2; D gene: TRBD2; clone size: .; J gene: TRBJ2-7; CDR3 DNA: TGTGCCAGCAGCCGGGCAAGCGGGGGGTACGAGCAGTACTTC; CDR3 protein: CASSRASGGYEQYF
V gene: TRBV4-1; D gene: .; clone size: .; J gene: TRBJ2-1; CDR3 DNA: TGCGCCAGCAGCCAAGGGCCGCTTGAGCAGTTCTTC; CDR3 protein: CASSQGPLEQFF
V gene: TRBV21-1; D gene: .; clone size: few; J gene: TRBJ1-5; CDR3 DNA: TGTGCCAGCAGCAAAGTCATAAGCCGTATATATAGCAATCAGCCCCAGCATTTT; CDR3 protein: CASSKVISRIYSNQPQHF
V gene: TRBV5-1; D gene: .; clone size: .; J gene: TRBJ2-7; CDR3 DNA: TGCGCCAGCAGCTTGACTTCCAGGGTGAGGAAAGGTTCCTACGAGCAGTACTTC; CDR3 protein: CASSLTSRVRKGSYEQYF
V gene: TRBV13; D gene: TRBD1; clone size: .; J gene: TRBJ2-5; CDR3 DNA: TGTGCCAGCAGCTTAGAGCAAGGGGGCAGTCAAGAGACCCAGTACTTC; CDR3 protein: CASSLEQGGSQETQYF
V gene: TRBV10-2; D gene: .; clone size: .; J gene: TRBJ1-1; CDR3 DNA: TGCGCCAGCAGTGAGTCGAATGTCGGCACTGAAGCTTTCTTT; CDR3 protein: CASSESNVGTEAFF
V gene: TRBV2; D gene: .; clone size: .; J gene: TRBJ1-5; CDR3 DNA: TGTGCCAGCAGTGAAGGGGGAGGGGGCAATCAGCCCCAGCATTTT; CDR3 protein: CASSEGGGGNQPQHF
V gene: TRBV7-9; D gene: TRBD2; clone size: .; J gene: TRBJ2-1; CDR3 DNA: TGTGCCAGCAGCTTAGCAAGGACTAGCGGGGCTTACAATGAGCAGTTCTTC; CDR3 protein: CASSLARTSGAYNEQFF
V gene: TRBV7-8; D gene: .; clone size: .; J gene: TRBJ1-6; CDR3 DNA: TGTGCCAGCAGCTTAGCTCGGGGGACTAATTCACCCCTCCACTTT; CDR3 protein: CASSLARGTNSPLHF
V gene: TRBV5-1; D gene: TRBD1; clone size: .; J gene: TRBJ2-2; CDR3 DNA: TGCGCCAGCAGCTTGAGGACAGGGAACACCGGGGAGCTGTTTTTT; CDR3 protein: CASSLRTGNTGELFF
V gene: TRBV10-3; D gene: TRBD1; clone size: .; J gene: TRBJ1-1; CDR3 DNA: TGTGCCATCAGACCCGGGACAGCAAACACTGAAGCTTTCTTT; CDR3 protein: CAIRPGTANTEAFF
V gene: TRBV4-1; D gene: TRBD1; clone size: .; J gene: TRBJ2-6; CDR3 DNA: TGCGCCAGCAGCAAGGGACAGGGATCTGGGGCCAACGTCCTGACTTTC; CDR3 protein: CASSKGQGSGANVLTF
V gene: TRBV27; D gene: .; clone size: .; J gene: TRBJ1-1; CDR3 DNA: TGTGCCAGCAGTTTAACCGCGGGGGGGGGCACTGAAGCTTTCTTT; CDR3 protein: CASSLTAGGGTEAFF
V gene: TRBV5-4; D gene: .; clone size: .; J gene: TRBJ1-1; CDR3 DNA: TGTGCCAGCAGCTTGTTGGGGGGAGGGAACACTGAAGCTTTCTTT; CDR3 protein: CASSLLGGGNTEAFF
V gene: TRBV5-1; D gene: TRBD1; clone size: .; J gene: TRBJ1-4; CDR3 DNA: TGCGCCAGTCGGACAGGGGATAATGAAAAACTGTTTTTT; CDR3 protein: CASRTGDNEKLFF
V gene: TRBV27; D gene: .; clone size: .; J gene: TRBJ2-7; CDR3 DNA: TGTGCCAGCAGCAGCGGACGGGGCTACGAGCAGTACTTC; CDR3 protein: CASSSGRGYEQYF
V gene: TRBV7-3; D gene: TRBD1; clone size: .; J gene: TRBJ2-1; CDR3 DNA: TGTGCCAGCAGCCTAGGGACAGGGGCACGTGAGCAGTTCTTC; CDR3 protein: CASSLGTGAREQFF
V gene: TRBV10-3; D gene: .; clone size: .; J gene: TRBJ1-2; CDR3 DNA: TGTGCCATCAGTGAGCGCGGGGGTTCGGTCCCCCCTTATGATGGCTACACCTTC; CDR3 protein: CAISERGGSVPPYDGYTF
V gene: TRBV7-2; D gene: .; clone size: once; J gene: TRBJ2-2; CDR3 DNA: TGTGCCAGCAGCAACTTCACCGGGGAGCTGTTTTTT; CDR3 protein: CASSNFTGELFF